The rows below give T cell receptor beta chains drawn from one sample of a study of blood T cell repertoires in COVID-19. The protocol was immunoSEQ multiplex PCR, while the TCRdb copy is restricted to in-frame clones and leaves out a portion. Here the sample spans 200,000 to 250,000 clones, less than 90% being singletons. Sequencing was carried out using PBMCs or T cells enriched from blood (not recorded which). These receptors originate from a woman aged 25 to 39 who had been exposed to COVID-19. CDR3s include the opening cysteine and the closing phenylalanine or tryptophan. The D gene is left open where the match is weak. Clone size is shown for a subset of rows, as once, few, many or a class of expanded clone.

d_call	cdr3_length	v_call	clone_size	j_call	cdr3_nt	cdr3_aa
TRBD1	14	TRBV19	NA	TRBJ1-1	TGTGCCAGTAGCTCCCGGGACAGCGGAGAGGTGGCTTTCTTT	CASSSRDSGEVAFF
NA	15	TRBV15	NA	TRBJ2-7	TGTGCCACCAGCATTTCTAAGACCTCGGGAGCCGAGCAGTACTTC	CATSISKTSGAEQYF
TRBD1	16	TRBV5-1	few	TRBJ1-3	TGCGCCAGCAGCTCATGGACAGGGGGTTCGGGAAACACCATATATTTT	CASSSWTGGSGNTIYF
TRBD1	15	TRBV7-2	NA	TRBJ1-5	TGTGCCAGCAGCCCTGGACAGGTCGGAGGGCAGCCCCAGCATTTT	CASSPGQVGGQPQHF
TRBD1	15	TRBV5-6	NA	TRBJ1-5	TGTGCCAGCAGCAGGGGGGACAGGGAAAATCAGCCCCAGCATTTT	CASSRGDRENQPQHF
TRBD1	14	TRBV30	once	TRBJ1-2	TGTGCCACGTCGGGACAGGGACTTTACTATGGCTACACCTTC	CATSGQGLYYGYTF
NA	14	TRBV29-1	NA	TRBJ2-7	TGCAGCGTTGGCCGCCTTTCTAGCTCCTACGAGCAGTACTTC	CSVGRLSSSYEQYF
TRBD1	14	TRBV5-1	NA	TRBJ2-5	TGCGCCAGCAGCTGGGACAGCGTCCGGGAGACCCAGTACTTC	CASSWDSVRETQYF
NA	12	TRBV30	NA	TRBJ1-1	TGTGCCTGGAGTGTAGAGATCGGGGAAGCTTTCTTT	CAWSVEIGEAFF
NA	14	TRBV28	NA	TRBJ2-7	TGTGCCAGCAGTTTAGCGGGCAGCTCCTACGAGCAGTACTTC	CASSLAGSSYEQYF
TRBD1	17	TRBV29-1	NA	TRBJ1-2	TGCAGCGTCCAAGTGGGTTGGACAGGGAATATACACCATGGCTACACCTTC	CSVQVGWTGNIHHGYTF
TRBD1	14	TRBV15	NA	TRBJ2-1	TGTGCCACCAGCAGCCGGGACAGCTACAATGAGCAGTTCTTC	CATSSRDSYNEQFF
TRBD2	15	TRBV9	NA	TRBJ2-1	TGTGCCAGCAGCCCCGGGACTAGCGGGGATATTAAGCAGTTCTTC	CASSPGTSGDIKQFF
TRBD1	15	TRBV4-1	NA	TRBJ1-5	TGCGCCAGCAGCCAAGAGGACAGGGGAGCTCGGGCCCAGCATTTT	CASSQEDRGARAQHF
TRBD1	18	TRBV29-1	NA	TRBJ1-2	TGCAGCGTTGAAAGACAGGGGGCAAGCTCCACATCTAACTATGGCTACACCTTC	CSVERQGASSTSNYGYTF
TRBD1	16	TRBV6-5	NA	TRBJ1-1	TGTGCCAGCAGTTACTGGACAGGGGGCGATTCCTCTGAAGCTTTCTTT	CASSYWTGGDSSEAFF
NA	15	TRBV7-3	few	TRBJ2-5	TGTGCCAGCAGCTTACAGGGGTCGATACAAGAGACCCAGTACTTC	CASSLQGSIQETQYF
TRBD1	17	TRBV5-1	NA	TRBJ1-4	TGCGCCAGCAGCTTAAGGGGACAGGTCTCCTATAATGAAAAACTGTTTTTT	CASSLRGQVSYNEKLFF
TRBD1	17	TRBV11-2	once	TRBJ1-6	TGTGCCAGCAGCCCGACAGGGGGGCGCGAGGTTAATTCACCCCTCCACTTT	CASSPTGGREVNSPLHF
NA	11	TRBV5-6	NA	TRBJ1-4	TGTGCCAGCAGCTTCGGTGAAAAACTGTTTTTT	CASSFGEKLFF
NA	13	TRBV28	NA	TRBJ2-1	TGTGCCAGCAGTCTCGGACAGATCAATGAGCAGTTCTTC	CASSLGQINEQFF
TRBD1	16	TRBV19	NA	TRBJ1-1	TGTGCCAGTAGTACCCGGGACAGGGGATCTGGGACTGAAGCTTTCTTT	CASSTRDRGSGTEAFF
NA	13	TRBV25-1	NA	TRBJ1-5	TGTGCCAGCAGTGTGGGGCTGAATCAGCCCCAGCATTTT	CASSVGLNQPQHF
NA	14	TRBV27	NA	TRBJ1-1	TGTGCCAGCAGTTTTTCGGGATGGGGCACTGAAGCTTTCTTT	CASSFSGWGTEAFF
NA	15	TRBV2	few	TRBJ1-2	TGTGCCAGCAGGGCGGGGCAGGACACTAACTATGGCTACACCTTC	CASRAGQDTNYGYTF
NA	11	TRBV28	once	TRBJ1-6	TGTGCCAGCAGTAGCGGTTCACCCCTCCACTTT	CASSSGSPLHF
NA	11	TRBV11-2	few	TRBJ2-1	TGTGCCAGCAGCTTATTAACAGAGCAGTTCTTC	CASSLLTEQFF
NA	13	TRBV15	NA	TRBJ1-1	TGTGCCACCAGCAGCTTATTGAACACTGAAGCTTTCTTT	CATSSLLNTEAFF
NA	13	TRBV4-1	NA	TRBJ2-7	TGCGCCAGCAGCCAAAGTCTCAGAAACGAGCAGTACTTC	CASSQSLRNEQYF
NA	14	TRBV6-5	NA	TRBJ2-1	TGTGCCAGCAGGACGGCCTTTAGCAGCAATGAGCAGTTCTTC	CASRTAFSSNEQFF
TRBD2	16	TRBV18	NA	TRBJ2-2	TGTGCCAGCTCACCAAGGCTAGCGGGGAACACCGGGGAGCTGTTTTTT	CASSPRLAGNTGELFF
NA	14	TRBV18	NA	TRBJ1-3	TGTGCCAGCTCACCTCCAGGGAATGGAAACACCATATATTTT	CASSPPGNGNTIYF
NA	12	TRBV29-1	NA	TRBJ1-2	TGCAGCGTTCGCCGGGGGGCTTTAGGCTACACCTTC	CSVRRGALGYTF
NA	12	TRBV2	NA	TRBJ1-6	TGTGCCAGCAGTCCTGATAATTCACCCCTCCACTTT	CASSPDNSPLHF
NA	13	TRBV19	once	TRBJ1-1	TGTGCCAGTAGTATAGAGCGGCAGGGAAGGGCTTTCTTT	CASSIERQGRAFF
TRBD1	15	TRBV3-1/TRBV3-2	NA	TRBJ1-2	TGTGCCAGCAGCCAAGTAAAGGGGGCAAACTATGGCTACACCTTC	CASSQVKGANYGYTF
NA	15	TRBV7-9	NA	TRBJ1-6	TGTGCCAGCAGCTTAGGGGGGGATTCCAATTCACCCCTCCACTTT	CASSLGGDSNSPLHF
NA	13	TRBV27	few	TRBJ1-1	TGTGCCAGCAGTTTATCGGGCGTTTCTGAAGCTTTCTTT	CASSLSGVSEAFF
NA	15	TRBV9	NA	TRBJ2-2	TGTGCCAGCAGCCCCCAGGGGGGGAACACCGGGGAGCTGTTTTTT	CASSPQGGNTGELFF
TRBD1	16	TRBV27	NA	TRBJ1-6	TGTGCCAGCAGTTTTACGGCAGGGGGGTATAATTCACCCCTCCACTTT	CASSFTAGGYNSPLHF
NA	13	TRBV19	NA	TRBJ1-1	TGTGCCAGTAGAACAGACAGGTTCACTGAAGCTTTCTTT	CASRTDRFTEAFF
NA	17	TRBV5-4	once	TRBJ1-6	TGTGCCAGCAGCTTGGAAGGGAGAGGCTCCTATAATTCACCCCTCCACTTT	CASSLEGRGSYNSPLHF
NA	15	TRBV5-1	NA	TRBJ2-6	TGCGCCAGCAGCTTGGGGACTTCTGGGGCCAACGTCCTGACTTTC	CASSLGTSGANVLTF
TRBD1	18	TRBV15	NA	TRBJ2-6	TGTGCCACCAGCAGCGGACAGGGGACCCCATCCGGGGCCAACGTCCTGACTTTC	CATSSGQGTPSGANVLTF
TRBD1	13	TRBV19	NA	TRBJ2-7	TGTGCCAGTAGTGAACAGGGGGCCTACGAGCAGTACTTC	CASSEQGAYEQYF
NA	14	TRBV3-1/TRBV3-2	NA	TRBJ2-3	TGTGCCAGCAGCCAAGTAGGAGGGGCAGATACGCAGTATTTT	CASSQVGGADTQYF
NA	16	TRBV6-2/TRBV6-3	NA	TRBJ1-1	TGTGCCAGCAGTACTATCCCTGGCCCAGGGGACACTGAAGCTTTCTTT	CASSTIPGPGDTEAFF
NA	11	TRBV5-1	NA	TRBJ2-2	TGCGCCAGCAGGGGCGCCGGGGAGCTGTTTTTT	CASRGAGELFF
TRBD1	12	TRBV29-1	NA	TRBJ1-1	TGCAGCGTGAGGGGGCTCGGAACTGAAGCTTTCTTT	CSVRGLGTEAFF